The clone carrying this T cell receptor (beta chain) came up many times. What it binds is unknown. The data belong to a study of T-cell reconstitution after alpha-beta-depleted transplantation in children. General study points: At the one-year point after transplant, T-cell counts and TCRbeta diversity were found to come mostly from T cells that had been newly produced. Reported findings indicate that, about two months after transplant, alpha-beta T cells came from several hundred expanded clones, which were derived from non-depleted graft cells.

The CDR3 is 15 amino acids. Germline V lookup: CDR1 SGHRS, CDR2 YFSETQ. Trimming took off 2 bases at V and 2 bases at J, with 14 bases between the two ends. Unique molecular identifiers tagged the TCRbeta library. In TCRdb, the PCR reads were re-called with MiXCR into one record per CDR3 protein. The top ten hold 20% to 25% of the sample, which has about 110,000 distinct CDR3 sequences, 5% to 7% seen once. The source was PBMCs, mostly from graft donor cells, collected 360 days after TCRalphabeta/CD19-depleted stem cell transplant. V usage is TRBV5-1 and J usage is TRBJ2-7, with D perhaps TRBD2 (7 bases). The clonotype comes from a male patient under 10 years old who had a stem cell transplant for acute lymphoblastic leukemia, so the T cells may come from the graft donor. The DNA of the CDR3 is TGCGCCAGCAGCTTTGGCGCGGGGGCGACCTACGAGCAGTACTTC. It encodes CASSFGAGATYEQYF. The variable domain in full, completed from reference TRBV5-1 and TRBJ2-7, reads KAGVTQTPRYLIKTRGQQVTLSCSPISGHRSVSWYQQTPGQGLQFLFEYFSETQRNKGNFPGRFSGRQFSNSRSEMNVSTLELGDSALYLCASSFGAGATYEQYFGPGTRLTVT.